The 17 T cell receptor beta chains listed next were all sequenced from one sample in a study of cytomegalovirus exposure and HLA in healthy donors (TCRdb year 2017). The library was built by means of the immunoSEQ multiplex PCR assay. For the multiplex PCR, a mixture combining 60 forward primers for TCR Vbeta segments and 13 reverse primers for TCR Jbeta segments was used. TCRdb carries this immuneACCESS record with in-frame sequences only. Its versions omit some clonotypes, under half of them owing to an unresolved V gene in the studies checked, with the rest unexplained. Recorded for this sample are a few hundred thousand clones; 80% to 95% of them occurred a single time. Approximately 1.5% of the sample belongs to the ten largest clones. Sequenced input: PBMCs. The receptors stem from a girl aged 2 to 10 in good health and CMV-seronegative.

This rearrangement joins TRBV7-6 to TRBJ2-3; the match to TRBD2 covers 9 bases. The V segment lost 5 bases and the J segment 3 bases; nucleotides outside the gene matches: 9. The CDR3 has 16 residues. Per germline, CDR1 SGHVS and CDR2 FNYEAQ. The CDR3: CASSLLTSGDTDTQYF. DNA of the CDR3: TGTGCCAGCAGCCTACTGACTAGCGGCGATACAGATACGCAGTATTTT. The entire variable domain, with the rest obtained from reference TRBV7-6 and TRBJ2-3, is as follows: GAGVSQSPRYKVTKRGQDVALRCDPISGHVSLYWYRQALGQGPEFLTYFNYEAQQDKSGLPNDRFSAERPEGSISTLTIQRTEQRDSAMYRCASSLLTSGDTDTQYFGPGTRLTVL.

V usage is TRBV10-1 and J usage is TRBJ2-7; TRBD1 matches at 7 bases. CDR3 length: 13 residues. V was pared by 5 bases and J by 3 bases, with 4 bases of the junction left unmatched. Germline CDR1 WNHNN, CDR2 SYGVQD (reference sequence). The CDR3 nucleotides are TGCGCCAGCAGTACAGGGGTGGGCTACGAGCAGTACTTC. It is translated as CASSTGVGYEQYF.

V and J are TRBV10-3 and TRBJ2-7; D is undetermined. V was pared by 2 bases and J by 4 bases, with 6 bases between. There are 12 residues in the CDR3. Germline CDR1 ENHRY, CDR2 SYGVKD. CDR3 nucleotide sequence: TGTGCCATCAGTGAGGTGCAGTACGAGCAGTACTTC. Protein sequence: CAISEVQYEQYF.

This clone has only a few counts. This rearrangement joins TRBV2 to TRBJ2-2; maybe TRBD2 (5 bases). This CDR3 comprises 14 residues. Germline V gives CDR1 SNHLY, CDR2 FYNNEI. Trimming removed 5 bases from V and 1 base from J, with 8 bases in between. CDR3 amino acids: CASSRGGNTGELFF. CDR3 nucleotide sequence: TGTGCCAGCAGTCGTGGAGGGAACACCGGGGAGCTGTTTTTT.

V gene TRBV28 combines with J gene TRBJ1-2, with 9 bases fitting TRBD1. Germline assignment: CDR1 MDHEN and CDR2 SYDVKM. The CDR3 has 16 residues. Trimming took 5 bases from V and 7 from J; bases not matched to a gene: 14. CDR3 loop: CASSTGQGLVVGGYTF. Here the CDR3 DNA reads TGTGCCAGCAGTACGGGACAGGGCTTAGTAGTGGGTGGCTACACCTTC.

This chain uses TRBV25-1 with TRBJ2-2; D perhaps matches TRBD2 (6 bases). The CDR3 sequence is 14 residues long. Germline V lookup: CDR1 MGHDK, CDR2 SYGVNS. Trimming left V 1 base short and J 7 bases short, with 10 bases between. CDR3 protein: CASSELEGLGELFF. In DNA, the CDR3 is TGTGCCAGCAGTGAATTGGAGGGGCTCGGGGAGCTGTTTTTT.

The J gene is TRBJ1-2, the V gene TRBV7-9; maybe TRBD1 (6 bases). V was pared by 4 bases and J by 7 bases, with 19 bases between. The CDR3 covers 15 residues. The V gene's germline CDR1 is SEHNR and CDR2 FQNEAQ (reference sequence). The CDR3 protein is CASSSPRFGGPGYTF. CDR3 DNA sequence: TGTGCCAGCAGCTCGCCTCGGTTCGGGGGGCCTGGCTACACCTTC.

V usage is TRBV2 and J usage is TRBJ2-1, with 14 bases lining up with TRBD2. The CDR3 spans 14 residues. Germline V lookup: CDR1 SNHLY, CDR2 FYNNEI. The V gene end was trimmed by 4 bases and the J gene end by 7 bases; junction bases not matched to a gene: 0. CDR3 bases: TGTGCCAGCAGTGGACTAGCGGGGGGGAATGAGCAGTTCTTC. Its protein product is CASSGLAGGNEQFF.

The V gene is TRBV18, the J gene TRBJ2-7, with a weak D call TRBD2 (5 bases). Trimming pared 2 bases from V and 2 bases from J, leaving 13 bases between. The CDR3 has 15 amino acids. The V gene's germline CDR1 is KGHSH and CDR2 LQKENI. The CDR3 coding sequence is TGTGCCAGCTCACCAGGAGCGGAGGAGACCTACGAGCAGTACTTC. Amino acids: CASSPGAEETYEQYF. Supplemented by reference TRBV18 and TRBJ2-7, the full variable domain reads NAGVMQNPRHLVRRRGQEARLRCSPMKGHSHVYWYRQLPEEGLKFMVYLQKENIIDESGMPKERFSAEFPKEGPSILRIQQVVRGDSAAYFCASSPGAEETYEQYFGPGTRLTVT.

V is TRBV7-6 and J is TRBJ2-3; 11 bases line up with TRBD2. V shed 1 base, J shed 4 bases, and the junction held 1 base outside the gene matches. CDR3 length: 15 residues. Germline CDR1 and CDR2: SGHVS and FNYEAQ. The CDR3 loop is CASSLELAGADTQYF. The CDR3 DNA follows: TGTGCCAGCAGCTTAGAACTAGCGGGGGCAGATACGCAGTATTTT.

In regard to this clone: At one end the junction does not follow the germline gene, possibly because of a read error. The V and J genes are TRBV11-1 and TRBJ1-1; the D gene is possibly TRBD1 (5 bases). CDR1 and CDR2 from the germline V gene are SGHAT and FQDESV (reference sequence). The CDR3 runs 13 residues. The CDR3 reads CASSLGGGTETFF. CDR3 nucleotide sequence: TGTGCCAGCAGCTTAGGCGGGGGGACTGAAACTTTCTTT.

This clone came up a few times. For the CDR3, the DNA is TGTGCCAGCAGCTTGACTAGCGCCACCTACAATGAGCAGTTCTTC. It encodes CASSLTSATYNEQFF. This rearrangement joins TRBV7-3 to TRBJ2-1; 8 bases agree with TRBD2. Germline CDR1 SGHTA, CDR2 FQGTGA. V shed 3 bases and J 2 bases; nucleotides not matched to a gene: 3. The CDR3 extends over 15 amino acids.

This chain uses TRBV27 with TRBJ2-1, with a possible D match to TRBD2 (7 bases). This CDR3 contains 14 residues. Trimming shortened V by 4 bases and J by 4 bases, and 11 bases separated the two germline ends. Germline values: CDR1 MNHEY, CDR2 SMNVEV (reference sequence). The CDR3 loop is CASSSSGTYNEQFF. The DNA of the CDR3 is TGTGCCAGCAGTTCCAGCGGGACATACAATGAGCAGTTCTTC.

The J gene is TRBJ2-6, the V gene TRBV5-4; D might be TRBD2 (5 bases). The CDR3 is 13 amino acids. CDR1 and CDR2 from the germline V gene are SGHNT and YYREEE (reference sequence). With 9 bases removed from V and 1 base from J, the gap between germline ends came to 8 bases. CDR3 amino acids: CAIRTSGANVLTF. The CDR3 DNA reads TGTGCCATCAGGACTTCTGGGGCCAACGTCCTGACTTTC.

The chain uses TRBV6-1 and TRBJ1-2; 10 nucleotides align to TRBD1. The CDR3 has 13 residues. Germline V gene data show CDR1 as MNHNS and CDR2 as SASEGT. J was trimmed by 13 bases and V by 6 bases; bases with no gene match: 11. Here the CDR3 reads CASSQDRGEKCTF. For the CDR3, the DNA is TGTGCCAGCAGCCAGGACAGGGGGGAAAAGTGCACCTTC.

The chain joins TRBV4-2 to TRBJ2-3, with 8 bases matching TRBD2. The CDR3 is made up of 16 amino acids. CDR1 and CDR2 (germline): LGHNA, YNFKEQ. V lost 4 bases and J lost 3; bases outside the gene matches: 9. CDR3 loop: CASSPPHGTRTDTQYF. The CDR3 DNA is TGTGCCAGCAGCCCCCCGCACGGGACTAGAACAGATACGCAGTATTTT.

This chain links TRBV5-1 with TRBJ1-5; D perhaps matches TRBD1 (5 bases). From germline, CDR1 is SGHRS and CDR2 YFSETQ. The CDR3 runs 13 residues. The ends were cut back, 3 bases at V and 4 bases at J, with 8 bases in the middle. CDR3 amino acids: CASSWQGNQPQHF. The CDR3 region has the DNA TGCGCCAGCAGCTGGCAGGGAAATCAGCCCCAGCATTTT.